This T cell receptor (beta chain) was captured by sequencing in a study of cytomegalovirus exposure and HLA in healthy donors. Note on this clone: What it binds is unknown.

Study-level points and caveats: As immune exposure information, only CMV serostatus was available. TCR beta V segments were, for the most part, productive about 87% or about 30% of the time in an earlier analysis.

The PCR contained 60 Vbeta and 13 Jbeta primers. In the study's own analysis: An analysis performed later counted about 80 million unique TCR beta chains (around 9.9 million of them shared). The data were produced by immunoSEQ multiplex PCR, yet TCRdb's version contains in-frame clones alone and is incomplete. Clone size and the V and J calls come from that table; the DNA yielded D and trimming. The data show about 140,000 clones, roughly 80% seen once. V shed 2 bases and J 5 bases; nucleotides not matched to a gene: 3. Germline loops: CDR1 LNHDA, CDR2 SQIVND (reference sequence). The CDR3 has 14 residues.

The sequenced material came from PBMCs. This clonotype was sampled from a woman between 40 and 50 years old in good health and CMV-seropositive. This sequence joins TRBV19 and TRBJ2-3, with 8 bases aligning to TRBD1. The CDR3 region is CASSIFRGQDTQYF. The CDR3 DNA is TGTGCCAGTAGTATATTCAGGGGGCAAGATACGCAGTATTTT. The whole variable domain, filled in from reference TRBV19 and TRBJ2-3, reads DGGITQSPKYLFRKEGQNVTLSCEQNLNHDAMYWYRQDPGQGLRLIYYSQIVNDFQKGDIAEGYSVSREKKESFPLTVTSAQKNPTAFYLCASSIFRGQDTQYFGPGTRLTVL.